These T cell receptor beta chains were read from a single sample in a study of CD8 T cells in ankylosing spondylitis. TCRdb reprocessed the 5' RACE reads with MiXCR, giving one entry per CDR3 protein. Altogether 250,000 to 300,000 distinct CDR3 sequences are present, about 19% being singletons, with the ten largest covering around 8%. Sequenced input: blood, either unsorted or a sorted T cell fraction (not recorded which). These receptors were taken from a male donor with ankylosing spondylitis or in good health (not recorded which). CDR3s include the opening cysteine and the closing phenylalanine or tryptophan. The D gene is left open where the match is weak. Clone size is not always given. Where it is, it says once, few, many or a class for expanded clones.

j_call d_call clone_size v_call cdr3_aa cdr3_nt
TRBJ2-1 TRBD1 . TRBV6-2/TRBV6-3 CASSYHLDRLSYNEQFF TGTGCCAGCAGTTACCACCTGGACAGGCTCTCCTACAATGAGCAGTTCTTC
TRBJ1-6 . . TRBV4-1 CASSQDWLESSPLHF TGCGCCAGCAGCCAAGATTGGCTGGAAAGTTCACCCCTCCACTTT
TRBJ2-3 TRBD2 few TRBV28 CASSTRLAALSTDTQYF TGTGCCAGCAGTACCCGACTAGCGGCGCTTAGCACAGATACGCAGTATTTT
TRBJ1-2 . few TRBV25-1 CASSENRNYGYTF TGTGCCAGCAGTGAAAACAGAAACTATGGCTACACCTTC
TRBJ1-5 . few TRBV28 CASKAPGDSNQPQHF TGTGCCAGCAAAGCCCCAGGGGATAGCAATCAGCCCCAGCATTTT
TRBJ2-1 . . TRBV20-1 CSARVFSRYNEQFF TGCAGTGCAAGGGTCTTCTCGCGCTACAATGAGCAGTTCTTC
TRBJ2-3 . few TRBV5-1 CASSLVGRSTDTQYF TGCGCCAGCAGCTTGGTGGGCAGATCCACAGATACGCAGTATTTT
TRBJ1-1 . many TRBV12-3/TRBV12-4 CASSLDTEAFF TGCGCCAGCAGCTTGGACACTGAAGCTTTCTTT
TRBJ1-6 . few TRBV3-1 CASSQVGASPLHF TGTGCCAGCAGCCAAGTCGGGGCTTCACCCCTCCACTTT
TRBJ2-3 . few TRBV12-3/TRBV12-4 CASSSGARPTDTQYF TGTGCCAGCAGTTCCGGGGCCCGACCCACAGATACGCAGTATTTT
TRBJ1-2 TRBD1 many TRBV20-1 CSVIGQGVYGYTF TGCAGTGTCATCGGGCAGGGGGTCTATGGCTACACCTTC
TRBJ2-2 . . TRBV20-1 CSARDRGNSNTGELFF TGCAGTGCTAGAGATAGGGGGAACTCGAACACCGGGGAGCTGTTTTTT
TRBJ1-1 . once TRBV18 CASSYGGLNTEAFF TGTGCCAGCTCGTATGGTGGGCTGAACACTGAAGCTTTCTTT